This T cell receptor beta chain was observed in a study of shared clonotypes between healthy human individuals. Points from the study as a whole: In contrast to clonotypes shared by all four donors, non-shared clonotypes had lower generation probabilities.

The sample holds one count of this clone. Its antigen is currently unknown. Germline V lookup: CDR1 SGHTA, CDR2 FQGNSA. Trimming took off 7 bases at V and 1 base at J, with 14 bases between the two ends. CDR3 length: 14 amino acids. Running of the assay took place at deep level. Over several immunoSEQ plates, each subset's genomic DNA was distributed in even portions. Some clones are missing from TCRdb's copy, which holds only in-frame ones; the method was immunoSEQ multiplex PCR. The table lists over 850,000 clones, about 80% of them singletons. Into CD45RA+ naive and CD45RA-negative memory subsets, the CD4+ cells were split.

This clonotype originated in a man between 18 and 29 years old in good health. Some clones in this sample may be carry-over from other donors' samples. Specimen: memory CD4+ T cells from PBMCs. The sample's subset: CD45RA-negative fraction. The chain has TRBV7-2 and TRBJ2-7; D tentatively reads TRBD1 or TRBD2 (7 bases each). The CDR3 region has the DNA TGTGCCAGCACCAGGGGGGGGTCTTCCTACGAGCAGTACTTC. It codes for CASTRGGSSYEQYF.